The present T cell receptor (beta chain) was sequenced within a study of blood T cell repertoires in COVID-19. Study context: There were acute and convalescent COVID-19 samples, and they came from the United States, Italy and Spain. The cDNA or gDNA used as material had been derived from T cells, B-cell-depleted T cells, or PBMCs.

Unmatched junction bases numbered 2, after V lost 1 base and J lost 10 bases. This CDR3 has 12 residues. Germline assignment: CDR1 MDHEN and CDR2 SYDVKM. Original analysis: Quantification of nucleated cells was approximated via reference gene primer amplification. Only in-frame clones appear in the TCRdb table, and some are missing; sequencing was by immunoSEQ multiplex PCR. The V and J calls and clone size were taken over from that table, and D and trimming were inferred from the DNA. The table includes about 440,000 clones, 75% to 90% detected once. Input material: peripheral blood. The chain uses TRBV28 and TRBJ1-1, with TRBD1 matching over 8 bases. The clonotype comes from a woman in her twenties or thirties with acute or convalescent COVID-19. The CDR3 region has the DNA TGTGCCAGCAGTTTATATGGGACAGGAGCTTTCTTT. This gives the protein CASSLYGTGAFF. Supplemented by reference TRBV28 and TRBJ1-1, the full variable domain reads DVKVTQSSRYLVKRTGEKVFLECVQDMDHENMFWYRQDPGLGLRLIYFSYDVKMKEKGDIPEGYSVSREKKERFSLILESASTNQTSMYLCASSLYGTGAFFGQGTRLTVV.